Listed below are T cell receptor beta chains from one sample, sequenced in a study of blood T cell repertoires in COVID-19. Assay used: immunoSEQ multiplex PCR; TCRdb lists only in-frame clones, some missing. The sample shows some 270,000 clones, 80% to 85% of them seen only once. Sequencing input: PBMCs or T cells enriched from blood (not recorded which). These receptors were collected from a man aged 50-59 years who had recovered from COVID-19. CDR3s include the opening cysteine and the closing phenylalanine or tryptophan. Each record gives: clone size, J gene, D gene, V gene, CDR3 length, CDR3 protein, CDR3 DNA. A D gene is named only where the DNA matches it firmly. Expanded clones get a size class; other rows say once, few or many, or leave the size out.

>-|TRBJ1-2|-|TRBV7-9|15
CASSSTGIGSYGYTF
TGTGCCAGCAGCTCTACAGGGATAGGGTCCTATGGCTACACCTTC
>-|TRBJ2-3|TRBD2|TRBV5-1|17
CASSLGALAPSTDTQYF
TGCGCCAGCAGCTTAGGGGCACTAGCGCCCAGCACAGATACGCAGTATTTT
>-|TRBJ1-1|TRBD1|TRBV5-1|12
CASSWTGTEAFF
TGCGCCAGCAGCTGGACAGGCACTGAAGCTTTCTTT
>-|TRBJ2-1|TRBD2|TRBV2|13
CASGAGVYNEQFF
TGTGCCAGCGGGGCGGGGGTCTACAATGAGCAGTTCTTC
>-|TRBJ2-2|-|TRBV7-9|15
CASSLAPRGTGELFF
TGTGCCAGCAGCTTAGCACCCCGCGGGACCGGGGAGCTGTTTTTT
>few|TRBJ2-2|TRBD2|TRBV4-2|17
CASSQVSLAGAPGELFF
TGTGCCAGCAGCCAAGTTTCACTAGCGGGAGCTCCCGGGGAGCTGTTTTTT
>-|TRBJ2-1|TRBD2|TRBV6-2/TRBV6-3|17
CASSYSKGLAGWDEQFF
TGTGCCAGCAGTTACTCTAAGGGACTAGCGGGATGGGATGAGCAGTTCTTC
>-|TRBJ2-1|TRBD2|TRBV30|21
CAWSPRRLAGGISGSYNEQFF
TGTGCCTGGAGTCCTCGCCGCCTAGCGGGGGGGATCTCGGGCTCCTACAATGAGCAGTTCTTC
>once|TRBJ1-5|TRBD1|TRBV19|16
CASTPSQQGGNQPQHF
TGTGCCAGTACCCCCTCGCAACAGGGGGGAAATCAGCCCCAGCATTTT
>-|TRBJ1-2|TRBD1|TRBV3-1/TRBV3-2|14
CASSQGQGIYGYTF
TGTGCCAGCAGCCAGGGACAGGGGATATATGGCTACACCTTC
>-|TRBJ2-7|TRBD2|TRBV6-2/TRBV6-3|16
CASSYERESPSYEQYF
TGTGCCAGCAGTTACGAGCGGGAGTCCCCCTCCTACGAGCAGTACTTC
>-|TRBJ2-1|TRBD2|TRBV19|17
CASSIETSRSSYNEQFF
TGTGCCAGTAGTATAGAGACTAGCAGGAGCTCCTACAATGAGCAGTTCTTC
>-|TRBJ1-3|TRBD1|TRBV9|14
CASSVTGGADTIYF
TGTGCCAGCAGCGTGACAGGGGGCGCGGACACCATATATTTT
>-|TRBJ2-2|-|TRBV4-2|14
CASSPVSVIGELFF
TGTGCCAGCAGCCCAGTAAGTGTGATCGGGGAGCTGTTTTTT
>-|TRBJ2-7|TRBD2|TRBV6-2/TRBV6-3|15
CASSWAGGFSYEQYF
TGTGCCAGCAGTTGGGCGGGGGGTTTCAGCTACGAGCAGTACTTC
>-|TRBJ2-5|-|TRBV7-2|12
CASSLGRETQYF
TGTGCCAGCAGCCTAGGTAGAGAGACCCAGTACTTC
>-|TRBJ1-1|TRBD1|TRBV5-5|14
CASSIQGAEYEAFF
TGTGCCAGCAGCATCCAGGGGGCGGAGTATGAAGCTTTCTTT
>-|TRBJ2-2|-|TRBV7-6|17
CASSLRQDIANTGELFF
TGTGCCAGCAGCTTAAGACAGGATATCGCGAACACCGGGGAGCTGTTTTTT
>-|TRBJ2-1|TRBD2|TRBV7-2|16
CASSLSGGSTYNEQFF
TGTGCCAGCAGCTTAAGTGGCGGGAGCACCTACAATGAGCAGTTCTTC
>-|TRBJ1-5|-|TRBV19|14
CASSPTGVGQPQHF
TGTGCCAGTAGCCCAACGGGGGTGGGCCAGCCCCAGCATTTT
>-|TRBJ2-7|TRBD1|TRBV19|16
CASSILPGTGGYEQYF
TGTGCCAGTAGTATCCTTCCCGGGACAGGGGGCTACGAGCAGTACTTC
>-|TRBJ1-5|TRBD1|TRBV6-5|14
CASSVATGDQPQHF
TGTGCCAGCAGCGTGGCAACAGGGGATCAGCCCCAGCATTTT
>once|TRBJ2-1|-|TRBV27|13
CASSYGGRVGQFF
TGTGCCAGCAGTTACGGGGGACGGGTAGGGCAGTTCTTC
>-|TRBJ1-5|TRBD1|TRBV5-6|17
CASSHTRTGARNQPQHF
TGTGCCAGCAGCCATACCCGGACAGGGGCCCGCAATCAGCCCCAGCATTTT
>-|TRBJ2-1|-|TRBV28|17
CASIPSRGAGAYNEQFF
TGTGCCAGCATCCCATCTAGAGGTGCGGGCGCCTACAATGAGCAGTTCTTC
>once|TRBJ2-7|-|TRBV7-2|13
CASSVGYTYEQYF
TGTGCCAGCAGCGTCGGGTACACCTACGAGCAGTACTTC
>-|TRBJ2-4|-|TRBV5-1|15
CASSLVGRAKNIQYF
TGCGCCAGCAGCTTGGTCGGTCGCGCCAAAAACATTCAGTACTTC
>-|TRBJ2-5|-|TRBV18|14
CASSPVPGGETQYF
TGTGCCAGCTCACCAGTCCCAGGAGGGGAGACCCAGTACTTC
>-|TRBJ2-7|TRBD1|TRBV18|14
CASSSDRGRVEQYF
TGTGCCAGCTCATCCGACAGGGGGCGAGTGGAGCAGTACTTC
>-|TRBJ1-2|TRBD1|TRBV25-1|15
CASSETGSINYGYTF
TGTGCCAGCAGTGAGACAGGGTCGATTAACTATGGCTACACCTTC
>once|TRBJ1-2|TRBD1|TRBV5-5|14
CASSQGQAIYGYTF
TGTGCCAGCAGCCAGGGACAGGCAATCTATGGCTACACCTTC
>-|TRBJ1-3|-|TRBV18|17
CASSPDLWGRAGNTIYF
TGTGCCAGCTCACCGGACCTTTGGGGGCGAGCTGGAAACACCATATATTTT
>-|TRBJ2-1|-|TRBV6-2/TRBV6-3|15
CASSSLRDLNNEQFF
TGTGCCAGCAGTTCCTTGCGGGACCTCAACAATGAGCAGTTCTTC
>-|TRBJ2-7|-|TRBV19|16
CASSPGSQTFAYEQYF
TGTGCCAGTAGTCCAGGCTCCCAGACGTTCGCCTACGAGCAGTACTTC
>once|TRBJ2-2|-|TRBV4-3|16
CASSRKKGGDTGELFF
TGCGCCAGCAGCCGCAAAAAAGGGGGGGACACCGGGGAGCTGTTTTTT
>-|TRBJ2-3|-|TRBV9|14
CASSVGALGDTQYF
TGTGCCAGCAGCGTTGGGGCCCTAGGGGATACGCAGTATTTT
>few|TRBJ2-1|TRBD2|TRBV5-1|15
CASSSGTSGGYEQFF
TGCGCCAGCAGCTCCGGGACTAGCGGGGGCTATGAGCAGTTCTTC
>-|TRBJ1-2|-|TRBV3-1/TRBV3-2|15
CASSQDPPSSFGYTF
TGTGCCAGCAGCCAAGATCCCCCTTCTTCTTTTGGCTACACCTTC